The entry below gives a single TCR beta chain sequence along with its context. The data belong to a study of CD8 T cells in Susac syndrome. A quantity of about 0.5 to 1 ug RNA underwent reverse transcription using random hexamers. TCRdb redid the calling of the immunoSEQ multiplex PCR reads with MiXCR, one entry per CDR3 protein. The data hold 150,000 to 200,000 distinct CDR3 sequences, with 90% to 96% observed a single time. This CDR3 is 11 amino acids long. From germline, CDR1 is SGDLS and CDR2 YYNGEE. V lost 4 bases and J 6 bases, leaving 6 bases between the germline ends. The source is a human donor with multiple sclerosis. This chain uses TRBV9 with TRBJ2-3; D is unresolved. The specimen was CD4+ T cells from PBMCs. The CDR3 loop is CASSTKDTQYF. The DNA of the CDR3 is TGTGCCAGCAGCACAAAGGATACGCAGTATTTT.